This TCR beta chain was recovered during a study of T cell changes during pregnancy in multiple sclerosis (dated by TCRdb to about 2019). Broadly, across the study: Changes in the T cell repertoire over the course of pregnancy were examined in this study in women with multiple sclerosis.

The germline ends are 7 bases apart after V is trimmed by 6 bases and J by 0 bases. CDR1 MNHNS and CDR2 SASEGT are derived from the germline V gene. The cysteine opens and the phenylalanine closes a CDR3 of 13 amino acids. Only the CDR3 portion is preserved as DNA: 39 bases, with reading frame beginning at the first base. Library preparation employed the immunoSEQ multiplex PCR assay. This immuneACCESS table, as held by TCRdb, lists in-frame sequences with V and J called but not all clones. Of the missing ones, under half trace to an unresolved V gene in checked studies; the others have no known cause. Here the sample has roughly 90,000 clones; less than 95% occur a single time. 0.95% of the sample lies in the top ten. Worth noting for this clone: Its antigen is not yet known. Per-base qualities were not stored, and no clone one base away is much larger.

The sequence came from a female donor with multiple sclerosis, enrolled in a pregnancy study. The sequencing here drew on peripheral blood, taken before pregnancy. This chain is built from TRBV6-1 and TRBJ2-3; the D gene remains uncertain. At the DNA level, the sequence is TGTGCCAGCAGGAGCGATAGCACAGATACGCAGTATTTT. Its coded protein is CASRSDSTDTQYF.